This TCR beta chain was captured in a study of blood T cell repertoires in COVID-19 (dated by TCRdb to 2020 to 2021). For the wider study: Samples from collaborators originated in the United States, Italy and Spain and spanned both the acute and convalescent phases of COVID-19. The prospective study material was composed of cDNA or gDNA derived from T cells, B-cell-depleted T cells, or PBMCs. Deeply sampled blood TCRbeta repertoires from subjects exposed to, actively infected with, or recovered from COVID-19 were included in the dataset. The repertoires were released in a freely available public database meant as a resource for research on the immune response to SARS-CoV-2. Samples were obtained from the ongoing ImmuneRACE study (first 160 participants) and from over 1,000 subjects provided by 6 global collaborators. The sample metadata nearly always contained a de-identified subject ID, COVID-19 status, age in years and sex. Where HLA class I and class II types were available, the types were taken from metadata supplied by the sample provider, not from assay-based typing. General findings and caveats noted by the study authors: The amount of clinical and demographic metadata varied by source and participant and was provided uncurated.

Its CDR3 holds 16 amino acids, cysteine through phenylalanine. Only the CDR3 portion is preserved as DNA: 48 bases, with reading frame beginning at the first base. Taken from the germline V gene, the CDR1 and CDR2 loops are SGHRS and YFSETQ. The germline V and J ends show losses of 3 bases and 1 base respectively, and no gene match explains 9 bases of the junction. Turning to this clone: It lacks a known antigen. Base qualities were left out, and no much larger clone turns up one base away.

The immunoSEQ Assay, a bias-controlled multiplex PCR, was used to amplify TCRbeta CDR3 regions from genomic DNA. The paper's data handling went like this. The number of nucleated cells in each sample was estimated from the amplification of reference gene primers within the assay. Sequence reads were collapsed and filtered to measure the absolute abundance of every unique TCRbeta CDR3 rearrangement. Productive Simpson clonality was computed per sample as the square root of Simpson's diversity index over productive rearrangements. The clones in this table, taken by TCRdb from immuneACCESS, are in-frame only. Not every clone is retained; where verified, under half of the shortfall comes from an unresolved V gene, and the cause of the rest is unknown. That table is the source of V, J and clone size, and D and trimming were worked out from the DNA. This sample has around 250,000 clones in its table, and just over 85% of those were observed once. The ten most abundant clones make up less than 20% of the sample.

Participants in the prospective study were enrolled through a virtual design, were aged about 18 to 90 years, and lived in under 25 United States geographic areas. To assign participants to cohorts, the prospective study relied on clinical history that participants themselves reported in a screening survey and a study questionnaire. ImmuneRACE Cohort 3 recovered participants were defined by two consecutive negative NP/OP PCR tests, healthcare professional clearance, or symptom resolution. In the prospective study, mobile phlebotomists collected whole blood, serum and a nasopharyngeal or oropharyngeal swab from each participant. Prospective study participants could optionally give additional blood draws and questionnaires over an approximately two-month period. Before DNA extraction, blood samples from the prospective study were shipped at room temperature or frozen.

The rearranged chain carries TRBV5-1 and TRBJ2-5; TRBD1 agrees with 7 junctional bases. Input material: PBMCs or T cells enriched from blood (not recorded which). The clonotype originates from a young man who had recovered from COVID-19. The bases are TGCGCCAGCAGCTGGCCCATAGGGGGCACCCAAGAGACCCAGTACTTC. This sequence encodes CASSWPIGGTQETQYF.